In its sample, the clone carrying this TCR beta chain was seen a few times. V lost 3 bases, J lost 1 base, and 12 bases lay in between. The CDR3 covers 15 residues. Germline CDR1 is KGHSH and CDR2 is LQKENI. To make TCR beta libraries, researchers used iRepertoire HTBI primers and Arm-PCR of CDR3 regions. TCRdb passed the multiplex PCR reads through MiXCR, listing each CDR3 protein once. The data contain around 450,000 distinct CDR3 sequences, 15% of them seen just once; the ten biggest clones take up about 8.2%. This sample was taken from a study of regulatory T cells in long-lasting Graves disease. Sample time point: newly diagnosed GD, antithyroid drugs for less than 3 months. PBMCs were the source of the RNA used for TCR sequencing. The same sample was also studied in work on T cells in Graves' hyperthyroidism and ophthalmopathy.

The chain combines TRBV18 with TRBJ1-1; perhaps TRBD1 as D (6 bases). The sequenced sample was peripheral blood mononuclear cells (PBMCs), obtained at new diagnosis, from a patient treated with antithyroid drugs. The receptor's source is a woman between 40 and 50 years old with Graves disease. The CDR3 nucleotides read TGTGCCAGCTCACCCCCCTCGACAGGGAACACTGAAGCTTTCTTT. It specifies CASSPPSTGNTEAFF.